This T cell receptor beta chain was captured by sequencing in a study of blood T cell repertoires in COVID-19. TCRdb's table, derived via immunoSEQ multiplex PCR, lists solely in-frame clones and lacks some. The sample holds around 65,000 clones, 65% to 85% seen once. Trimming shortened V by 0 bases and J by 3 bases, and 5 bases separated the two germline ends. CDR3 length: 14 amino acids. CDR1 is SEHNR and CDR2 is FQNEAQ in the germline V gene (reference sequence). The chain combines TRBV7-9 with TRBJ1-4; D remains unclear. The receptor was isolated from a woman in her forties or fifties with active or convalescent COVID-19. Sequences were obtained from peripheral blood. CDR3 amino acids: CASSLARPNEKLFF. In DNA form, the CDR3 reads TGTGCCAGCAGCTTAGCCAGGCCTAATGAAAAACTGTTTTTT.